A selection of T cell receptor beta chains follows, all from one sample in a study of blood T cell repertoires in COVID-19. TCRdb keeps only in-frame clones here, not all; method: immunoSEQ multiplex PCR. The sample lists about 110,000 clones, roughly 80% seen once, with almost 4.5% in the top ten. Source material: peripheral blood. The receptors stem from a human donor in a cohort sampled during active or convalescent COVID-19. Both conserved end residues are part of each CDR3. The D gene is left open where the match is weak. Rows give clone size only sometimes, using once, few, many, or a class for an expanded clone.

clone_size	d_call	v_call	j_call	cdr3_nt	cdr3_aa
NA	NA	TRBV21-1	TRBJ2-1	TGTGCCAGCAGCACCTCAGGACTAGCGGGAGGGATTTTTAATAATGAGCAGTTCTTC	CASSTSGLAGGIFNNEQFF
NA	NA	TRBV21-1	TRBJ2-5	TGTGCCAGCAGCAAAGTAGGAAGACAGGTCCAAGAGACCCAGTACTTC	CASSKVGRQVQETQYF
NA	TRBD1	TRBV10-3	TRBJ1-6	TGTGCCATCAGTGGGTCCGGGACAGGGAATTCACCCCTCCACTTT	CAISGSGTGNSPLHF
NA	TRBD1	TRBV11-2	TRBJ1-1	TGTGCCAGCAGCTTAGGCCATCAGATCACAGGGGGCTTGACTGAAGCTTTCTTT	CASSLGHQITGGLTEAFF
NA	NA	TRBV27	TRBJ1-6	TGTGCCAGCAGTCTGAACAGGGAGAATTCACCCCTCCACTTT	CASSLNRENSPLHF
NA	NA	TRBV6-1	TRBJ1-6	TGTGCCAGCAGTGAGCAGGGGCCTTCACCCCTCCACTTT	CASSEQGPSPLHF
NA	TRBD1	TRBV6-6	TRBJ1-5	TGTGCCAGTTCACAGGGGGCACGGAATCAGCCCCAGCATTTT	CASSQGARNQPQHF
NA	TRBD1	TRBV10-3	TRBJ2-5	TGTGCCAGCCGGAAACAGGGGGCTAACCAAGAGACCCAGTACTTC	CASRKQGANQETQYF
NA	NA	TRBV27	TRBJ2-7	TGTGCCAGCAGAGGGGTAGCGGTGAGCTCCTACGAGCAGTACTTC	CASRGVAVSSYEQYF
NA	NA	TRBV30	TRBJ1-2	TGTGCCTGGAGTCCGAGGATAGGGAGGTATGGCTACACCTTC	CAWSPRIGRYGYTF
NA	NA	TRBV28	TRBJ2-4	TGTGCCCACTGTCAGGGAACCAACATTCAGTACTTC	CAHCQGTNIQYF
NA	TRBD2	TRBV6-2/TRBV6-3	TRBJ2-7	TGTGCCAGCAGCCGAAGGCCCGGGACTACCGGGTACGAGCAGTACTTC	CASSRRPGTTGYEQYF
NA	NA	TRBV5-3	TRBJ1-1	TGTGCCAGAAGCTTGGTAGGGGGTTTGAATGAAGCTTTCTTT	CARSLVGGLNEAFF
NA	NA	TRBV7-2	TRBJ2-3	TGTGCCAGCAGCTTAGCCCCCTCTGCGCAGTATTTT	CASSLAPSAQYF
NA	NA	TRBV13	TRBJ2-7	TGTGCCAGCAGCTTGGCTGGACAGTACTACGAGCAGTACTTC	CASSLAGQYYEQYF
few	NA	TRBV4-1	TRBJ1-5	TGCGCCAGCAGCCAAGTCGGGGGGGCGCGGCATTTT	CASSQVGGARHF
NA	NA	TRBV20-1	TRBJ1-2	TGCAGTGTCCGACAGAGCTATGGCTACACCTTC	CSVRQSYGYTF
NA	TRBD1	TRBV7-9	TRBJ2-5	TGTGCCAGCAGCTTAGATATCAGGGACAGGGGGCTTGTCGGAGAGACCCAGTACTTC	CASSLDIRDRGLVGETQYF
NA	TRBD1	TRBV5-6	TRBJ2-7	TGTGCCAGCAGCTTGGGACAGGGTTTTCTGGAGCAGTACTTC	CASSLGQGFLEQYF
NA	TRBD2	TRBV7-8	TRBJ2-5	TGTGCCAGCAGCTCCGGACTAGCGTTAGAGACCCAGTACTTC	CASSSGLALETQYF
NA	TRBD1	TRBV11-2	TRBJ2-7	TGTGCCAGCAGCTTAGGGACAGGGTTATACGAGCAGTACTTC	CASSLGTGLYEQYF
NA	TRBD2	TRBV6-6	TRBJ2-1	TGTGCCAGCAGGAGGCGGGGGGGCTCCTACAATGAGCAGTTCTTC	CASRRRGGSYNEQFF
NA	NA	TRBV27	TRBJ1-4	TGTGCCAGCAGGGAGGGCCGACAGCAGCCATACTATCCTAATGAAAAACTGTTTTTT	CASREGRQQPYYPNEKLFF
once	NA	TRBV5-1	TRBJ1-2	TGCGCCAGCAGCTTCCTGTATGGAACAGTATCGGCCTATGGCTACACCTTC	CASSFLYGTVSAYGYTF
NA	TRBD2	TRBV6-2/TRBV6-3	TRBJ2-1	TGTGCCAGCAGTGATAGCGGGAGGGGTACCTACAATGAGCAGTTCTTC	CASSDSGRGTYNEQFF
NA	TRBD1	TRBV4-3	TRBJ1-2	TGCGCCAGCAGCCAGGACCGGGACAGGGTAATTGATGGCTACACCTTC	CASSQDRDRVIDGYTF
NA	TRBD1	TRBV6-6	TRBJ2-3	TGTGCCAGCGCACAGCTAAGGACAGGCCGCACAGATACGCAGTATTTT	CASAQLRTGRTDTQYF
few	TRBD2	TRBV5-5	TRBJ2-5	TGTGCCAGCAGCTCCAGGGACTACCGGCAAGAGACCCAGTACTTC	CASSSRDYRQETQYF
once	NA	TRBV2	TRBJ1-4	TGTGCCAGCAGTGTACAGGGTTTGGCGACTAATGAAAAACTGTTTTTT	CASSVQGLATNEKLFF
NA	NA	TRBV29-1	TRBJ1-1	TGCAGCGTTGATGGAGGCAACACTGAAGCTTTCTTT	CSVDGGNTEAFF
NA	NA	TRBV9	TRBJ2-4	TGTGCCAGCAGCAACCGGGAAAACATTCAGTACTTC	CASSNRENIQYF
NA	NA	TRBV27	TRBJ2-7	TGTGCCAGCAGTTTAACAGGGAACTCCTACGAGCAGTACTTC	CASSLTGNSYEQYF
NA	TRBD1	TRBV6-5	TRBJ1-1	TGTGCCAGCAGTTACTCGACAGGGCACGCCACTGAAGCTTTCTTT	CASSYSTGHATEAFF
NA	TRBD1	TRBV25-1	TRBJ1-2	TGTGCCAGCAACCGACAGGGGGGCTATGGCTACACCTTC	CASNRQGGYGYTF
NA	NA	TRBV6-5	TRBJ1-5	TGTGCCAGCACCCTGGGAGGCGGTCAGCCCCAGCATTTT	CASTLGGGQPQHF
NA	NA	TRBV6-1	TRBJ2-7	TGTGCCAGCAGTGAAAGGGAACTAAGACAGTCTCCCGAGCAGTACTTC	CASSERELRQSPEQYF
NA	TRBD1	TRBV19	TRBJ1-1	TGTGCCAGTAGTAGCGGGACAGGGGGGACTGAAGCTTTCTTT	CASSSGTGGTEAFF
NA	NA	TRBV28	TRBJ1-5	TGTGCCAGCAGGGGGGGTAGTGGACCCCAGCATTTT	CASRGGSGPQHF
NA	TRBD2	TRBV27	TRBJ2-3	TGTGCCAGCAGTTTAATACCGGGACTAGCGGGATCTCCATTGGGGGATACGCAGTATTTT	CASSLIPGLAGSPLGDTQYF
NA	NA	TRBV28	TRBJ1-5	TGTGCCAGCAGTTCCCCGAGCGATCAGCCCCAGCATTTT	CASSSPSDQPQHF
once	NA	TRBV29-1	TRBJ2-2	TGCAGCGGGGTGGCCGGGGGTAGATCCGGGGAGCTGTTTTTT	CSGVAGGRSGELFF
NA	NA	TRBV5-1	TRBJ1-2	TGCGCCAGCAGCTTGGACCCGGTTAGCTATGGCTACACCTTC	CASSLDPVSYGYTF
NA	NA	TRBV5-8	TRBJ1-5	TGTGCCAGCAGCCCGAGGCGAGCATCGGATCAGCCCCAGCATTTT	CASSPRRASDQPQHF
once	TRBD1	TRBV28	TRBJ1-5	TGTGCCAGCAGTTTATCGAGACAGGGATGGGCCCTTAGCAATCAGCCCCAGCATTTT	CASSLSRQGWALSNQPQHF
NA	NA	TRBV12-3/TRBV12-4	TRBJ1-2	TGTGCCAGCAGTTTACTTAACTATGGCTACACCTTC	CASSLLNYGYTF
once	NA	TRBV4-1	TRBJ2-4	TGCGCCAGCAGCCCCACCGGGGTTGGAAACATTCAGTACTTC	CASSPTGVGNIQYF
NA	TRBD1	TRBV9	TRBJ2-3	TGTGCCAGCAGCGTATACGGACAGGGTCCTCCCGATACGCAGTATTTT	CASSVYGQGPPDTQYF